This T cell receptor (beta chain) came from a study of OX40 agonist ivuxolimab in advanced cancers. The CDR3 sequence is 14 residues long. Germline lookup yields CDR1 SGHRS and CDR2 YFSETQ. J was trimmed by 5 bases and V by 4 bases; bases with no gene match: 5. Generated by immunoSEQ multiplex PCR, the TCRdb table keeps only in-frame clones and is missing some. The table shows some 78,000 clones, with more than 70% occurring only once. The sequence was collected from an adult with an advanced solid tumor such as melanoma, head and neck, liver or kidney cancer. The specimen comprised CD4+ or CD8+ T cells sorted from blood, sampled in a trial of the OX40 agonist ivuxolimab. The gene calls are TRBV5-1 and TRBJ1-1, with 10 bases aligning to TRBD1. The CDR3 here is CASSPRTGGTEAFF. CDR3 coding DNA: TGCGCCAGCAGCCCAAGGACAGGGGGGACTGAAGCTTTCTTT.